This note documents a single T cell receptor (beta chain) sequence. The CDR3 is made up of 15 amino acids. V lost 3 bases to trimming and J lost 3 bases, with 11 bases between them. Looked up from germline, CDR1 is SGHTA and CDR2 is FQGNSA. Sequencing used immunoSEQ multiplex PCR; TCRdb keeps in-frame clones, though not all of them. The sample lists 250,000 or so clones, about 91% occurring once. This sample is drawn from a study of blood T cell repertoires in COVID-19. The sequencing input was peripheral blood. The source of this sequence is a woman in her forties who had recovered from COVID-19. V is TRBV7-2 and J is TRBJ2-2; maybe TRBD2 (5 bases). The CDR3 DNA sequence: TGTGCCAGCAGCTTCGGAGGCCGTGACACCGGGGAGCTGTTTTTT. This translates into CASSFGGRDTGELFF. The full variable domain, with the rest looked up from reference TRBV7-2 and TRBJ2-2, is GAGVSQSPSNKVTEKGKDVELRCDPISGHTALYWYRQSLGQGLEFLIYFQGNSAPDKSGLPSDRFSAERTGGSVSTLTIQRTQQEDSAVYLCASSFGGRDTGELFFGEGSRLTVL.